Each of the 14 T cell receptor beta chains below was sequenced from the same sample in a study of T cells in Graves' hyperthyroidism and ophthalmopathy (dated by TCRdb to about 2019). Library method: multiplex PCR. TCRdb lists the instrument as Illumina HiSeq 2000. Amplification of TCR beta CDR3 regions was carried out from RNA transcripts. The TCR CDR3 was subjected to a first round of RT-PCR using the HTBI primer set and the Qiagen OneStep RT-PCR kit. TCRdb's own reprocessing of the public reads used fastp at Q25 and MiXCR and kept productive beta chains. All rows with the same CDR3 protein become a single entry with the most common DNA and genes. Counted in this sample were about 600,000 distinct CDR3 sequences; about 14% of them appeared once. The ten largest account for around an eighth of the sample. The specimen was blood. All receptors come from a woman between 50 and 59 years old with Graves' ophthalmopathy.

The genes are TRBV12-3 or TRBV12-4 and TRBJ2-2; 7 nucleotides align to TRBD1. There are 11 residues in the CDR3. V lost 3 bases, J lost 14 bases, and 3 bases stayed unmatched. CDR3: CASSLSGGLFF. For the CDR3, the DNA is TGTGCCAGCAGTTTGTCAGGGGGACTGTTTTTT.

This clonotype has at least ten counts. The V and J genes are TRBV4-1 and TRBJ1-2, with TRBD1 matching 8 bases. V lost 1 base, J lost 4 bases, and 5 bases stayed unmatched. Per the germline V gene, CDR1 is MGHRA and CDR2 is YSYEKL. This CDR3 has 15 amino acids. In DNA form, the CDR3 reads TGCGCCAGCAGCCAAGCAGGGGGCCGGGGCTATGGCTACACCTTC. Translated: CASSQAGGRGYGYTF.

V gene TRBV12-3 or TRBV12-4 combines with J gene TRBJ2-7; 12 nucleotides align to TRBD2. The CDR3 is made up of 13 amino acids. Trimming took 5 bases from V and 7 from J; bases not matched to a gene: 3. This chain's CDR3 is CASSHGTSGEQYF. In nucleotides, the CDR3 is TGTGCCAGCAGTCACGGGACTAGCGGGGAGCAGTACTTC.

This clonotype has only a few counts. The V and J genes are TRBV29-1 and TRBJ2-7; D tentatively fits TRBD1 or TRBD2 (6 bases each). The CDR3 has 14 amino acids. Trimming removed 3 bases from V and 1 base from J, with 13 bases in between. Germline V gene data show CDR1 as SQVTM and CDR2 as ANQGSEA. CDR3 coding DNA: TGCAGCGTTGAGGGGACTCAGGGGTCCTACGAGCAGTACTTC. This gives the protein CSVEGTQGSYEQYF.

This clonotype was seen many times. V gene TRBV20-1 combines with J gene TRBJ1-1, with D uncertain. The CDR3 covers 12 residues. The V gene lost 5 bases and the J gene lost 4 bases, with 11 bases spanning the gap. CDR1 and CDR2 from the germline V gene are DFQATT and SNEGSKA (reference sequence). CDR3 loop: CSAQSSTTEAFF. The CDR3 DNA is TGCAGTGCTCAGTCAAGCACCACTGAAGCTTTCTTT.

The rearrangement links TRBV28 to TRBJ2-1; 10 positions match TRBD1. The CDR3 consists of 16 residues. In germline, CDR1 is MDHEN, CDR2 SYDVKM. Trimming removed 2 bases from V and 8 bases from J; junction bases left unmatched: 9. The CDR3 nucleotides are TGTGCCAGCAGTTTAGTAGGACAGGGGGTAGGGGATGAGCAGTTCTTC. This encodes CASSLVGQGVGDEQFF.

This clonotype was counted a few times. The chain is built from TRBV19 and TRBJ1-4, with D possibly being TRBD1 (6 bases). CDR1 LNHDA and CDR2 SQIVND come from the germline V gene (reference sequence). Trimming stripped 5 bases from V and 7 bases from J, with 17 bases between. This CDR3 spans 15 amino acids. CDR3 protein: CASSPVDRKSEKLFF. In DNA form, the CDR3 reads TGTGCCAGTAGTCCGGTGGACAGAAAAAGTGAAAAACTGTTTTTT.

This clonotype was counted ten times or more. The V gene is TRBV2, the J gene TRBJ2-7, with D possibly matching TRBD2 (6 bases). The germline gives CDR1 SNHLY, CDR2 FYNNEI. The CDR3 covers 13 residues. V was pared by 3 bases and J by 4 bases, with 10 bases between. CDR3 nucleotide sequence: TGTGCCAGCAGTGACTGGAGGGTTTACGAGCAGTACTTC. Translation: CASSDWRVYEQYF.

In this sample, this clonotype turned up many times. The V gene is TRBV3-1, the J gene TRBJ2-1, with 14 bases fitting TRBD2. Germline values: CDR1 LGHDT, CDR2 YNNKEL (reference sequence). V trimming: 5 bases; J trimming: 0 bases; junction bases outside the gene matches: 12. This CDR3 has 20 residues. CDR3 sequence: CASSDGLAGGQWGSYNEQFF. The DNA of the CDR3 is TGTGCCAGCAGCGACGGACTAGCGGGAGGTCAATGGGGCTCCTACAATGAGCAGTTCTTC.

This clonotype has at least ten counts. CDR3 sequence: CASGLSSGRNQETQYF. CDR3 in DNA: TGTGCTAGTGGCCTCTCTAGCGGGAGGAATCAAGAGACCCAGTACTTC. This rearrangement joins TRBV12-5 to TRBJ2-5; 11 bases map to TRBD2. J was trimmed by 2 bases and V by 6 bases; bases with no gene match: 8. In germline, CDR1 is LGHNT, CDR2 FRNRAP. The CDR3 has 16 residues.

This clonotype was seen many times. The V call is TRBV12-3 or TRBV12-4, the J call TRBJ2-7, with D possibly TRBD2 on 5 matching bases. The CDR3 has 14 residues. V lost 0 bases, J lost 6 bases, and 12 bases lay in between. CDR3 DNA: TGTGCCAGCAGTTTAGCTTCGGGATCAACCGAGCAGTACTTC. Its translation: CASSLASGSTEQYF.

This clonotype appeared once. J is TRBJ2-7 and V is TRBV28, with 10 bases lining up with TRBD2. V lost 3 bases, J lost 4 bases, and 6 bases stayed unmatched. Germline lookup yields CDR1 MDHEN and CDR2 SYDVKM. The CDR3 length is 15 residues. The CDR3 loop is CASSLSGRAFYEQYF. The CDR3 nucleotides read TGTGCCAGCAGTTTGAGCGGGAGGGCCTTTTACGAGCAGTACTTC.

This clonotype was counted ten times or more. The CDR3 DNA follows: TGTGCCAGCAGCTTAGTAAGGGTAGCGTCGGGCCGCAAAAATGAGCAGTTCTTC. It is translated as CASSLVRVASGRKNEQFF. The chain combines TRBV7-8 with TRBJ2-1; possibly TRBD2 for D (5 bases). Deletions cut 1 base from V and 7 bases from J, with 23 bases between. This CDR3 has 18 amino acids. Germline values: CDR1 SGHVS, CDR2 FQNEAQ.

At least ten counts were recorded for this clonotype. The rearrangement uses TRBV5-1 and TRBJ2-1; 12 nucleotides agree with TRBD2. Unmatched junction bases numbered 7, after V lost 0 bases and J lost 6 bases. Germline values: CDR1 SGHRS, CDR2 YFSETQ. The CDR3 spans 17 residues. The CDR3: CASSLGLAGGHSNEQFF. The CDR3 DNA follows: TGCGCCAGCAGCTTGGGGCTAGCGGGAGGGCATAGCAATGAGCAGTTCTTC.